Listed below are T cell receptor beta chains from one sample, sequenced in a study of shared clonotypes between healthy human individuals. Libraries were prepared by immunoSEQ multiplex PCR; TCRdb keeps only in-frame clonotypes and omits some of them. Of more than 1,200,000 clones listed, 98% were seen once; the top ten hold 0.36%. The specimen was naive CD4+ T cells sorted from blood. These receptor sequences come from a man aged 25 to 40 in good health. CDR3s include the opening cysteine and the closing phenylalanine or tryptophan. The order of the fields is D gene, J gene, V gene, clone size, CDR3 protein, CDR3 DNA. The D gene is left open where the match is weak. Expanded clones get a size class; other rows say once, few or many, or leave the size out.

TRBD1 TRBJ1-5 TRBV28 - CASSTGGGNQPQHF TGTGCCAGCAGTACAGGGGGGGGCAATCAGCCCCAGCATTTT
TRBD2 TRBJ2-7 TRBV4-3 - CASSHRAGREGSDEQYF TGCGCCAGCAGCCATCGGGCCGGGCGGGAGGGCTCGGACGAGCAGTACTTC
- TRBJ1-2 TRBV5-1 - CASSPDGRGTGYTF TGCGCCAGCAGCCCGGACGGAAGGGGTACTGGCTACACCTTC
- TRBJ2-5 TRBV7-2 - CASSSRWGETQYF TGTGCCAGCAGCTCCAGATGGGGAGAGACCCAGTACTTC
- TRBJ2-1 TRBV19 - CASSRGNYNEQFF TGTGCCAGTAGTCGAGGTAACTACAATGAGCAGTTCTTC
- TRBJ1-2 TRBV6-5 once CASSEGGTYGYTF TGTGCCAGCAGCGAAGGGGGGACCTATGGCTACACCTTC
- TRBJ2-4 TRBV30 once CAWSTASYLQYF TGTGCCTGGAGTACGGCTTCATATCTTCAGTACTTC
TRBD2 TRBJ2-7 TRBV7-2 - CASSFVAGGSYEQYF TGTGCCAGCAGCTTTGTAGCGGGAGGCTCCTACGAGCAGTACTTC
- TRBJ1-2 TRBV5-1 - CASSLSTGQYGNGYTF TGCGCCAGCAGCTTGTCCACAGGCCAATATGGGAATGGCTACACCTTC
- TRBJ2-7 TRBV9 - CASSVEGLEDEQYF TGTGCCAGCAGCGTAGAAGGGCTCGAGGACGAGCAGTACTTC
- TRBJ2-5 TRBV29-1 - CSSETEEETQYF TGCAGCTCCGAAACAGAGGAAGAGACCCAGTACTTC
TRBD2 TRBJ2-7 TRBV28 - CASSSQTSGNYEQYF TGTGCCAGCAGTTCCCAGACTAGCGGGAACTACGAGCAGTACTTC
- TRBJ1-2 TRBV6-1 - CASSENGDPYGYTF TGTGCCAGCAGTGAAAATGGGGACCCCTATGGCTACACCTTC
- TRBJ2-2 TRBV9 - CASALRPNTGELFF TGTGCCAGCGCCCTTCGGCCCAACACCGGGGAGCTGTTTTTT
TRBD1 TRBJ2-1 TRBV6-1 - CASSRGRAFF TGTGCCAGCTCCAGGGGGAGAGCGTTCTTC
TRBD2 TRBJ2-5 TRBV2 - CASSETGLAGQETQYF TGTGCCAGCAGTGAGACCGGACTAGCGGGACAAGAGACCCAGTACTTC
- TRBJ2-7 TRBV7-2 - CASSSLGGYEQYF TGTGCCAGCAGCTCTCTGGGGGGTTACGAGCAGTACTTC
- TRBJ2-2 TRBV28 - CASSSTGELFF TGTGCCAGCAGTTCGACCGGGGAGCTGTTTTTT
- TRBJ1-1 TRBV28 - CASSLSRGWYTEAFF TGTGCCAGCAGTTTATCCCGGGGGTGGTACACTGAAGCTTTCTTT
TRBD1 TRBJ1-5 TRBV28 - CASNPGGAQPQHF TGTGCCAGCAACCCAGGGGGCGCACAGCCCCAGCATTTT
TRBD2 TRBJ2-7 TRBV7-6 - CASSLVAGGPGEQYF TGTGCCAGCAGCTTAGTTGCGGGAGGGCCGGGGGAGCAGTACTTC
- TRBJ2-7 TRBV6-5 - CASSPTRGYTYEQYF TGTGCCAGCAGTCCGACCCGGGGATATACCTACGAGCAGTACTTC
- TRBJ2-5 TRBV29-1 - CSVAGQQETQYF TGCAGCGTTGCAGGGCAGCAAGAGACCCAGTACTTC
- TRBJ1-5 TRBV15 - CATSRRPGPDQPQHF TGTGCCACCAGCAGACGACCGGGTCCAGATCAGCCCCAGCATTTT
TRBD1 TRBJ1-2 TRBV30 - CACPGQALWGLGYTF TGTGCCTGTCCGGGACAGGCCCTGTGGGGACTTGGCTACACCTTC
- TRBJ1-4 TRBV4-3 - CASSQDGANEKLFF TGCGCCAGCAGCCAAGACGGGGCCAATGAAAAACTGTTTTTT
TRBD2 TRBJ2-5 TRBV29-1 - CSVYGGGVETQYF TGCAGCGTCTACGGGGGGGGAGTGGAGACCCAGTACTTC
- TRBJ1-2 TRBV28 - CASKGGRAKDYGYTF TGTGCCAGCAAAGGGGGTCGTGCGAAAGACTATGGCTACACCTTC
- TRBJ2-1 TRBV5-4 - CASSPARRNEQFF TGTGCCAGCAGCCCGGCCAGGCGCAATGAGCAGTTCTTC
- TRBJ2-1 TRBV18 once CASSPTRTYNEQFF TGTGCCAGCTCACCAACTAGAACCTACAATGAGCAGTTCTTC
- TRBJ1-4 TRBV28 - CASSLLDEKLFF TGTGCCAGCAGTTTATTGGATGAAAAACTGTTTTTT
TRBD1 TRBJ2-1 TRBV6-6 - CASGDSGSYNEQFF TGTGCCAGCGGGGACAGTGGCTCCTACAATGAGCAGTTCTTC
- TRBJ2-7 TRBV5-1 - CASSLKGRYEQYF TGCGCCAGCAGCTTGAAGGGACGCTACGAGCAGTACTTC
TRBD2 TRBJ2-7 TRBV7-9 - CASSLAAAGREYF TGTGCCAGCAGCTTAGCTGCGGCGGGGAGGGAGTACTTC
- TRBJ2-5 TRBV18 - CASSPLRSGLETQYF TGTGCCAGCTCACCACTAAGGTCAGGGTTGGAGACCCAGTACTTC
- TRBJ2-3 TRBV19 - CASSILKGLGTDTQYF TGTGCCAGTAGTATTCTTAAGGGCCTTGGTACAGATACGCAGTATTTT
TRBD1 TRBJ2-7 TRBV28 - CASSTPATGDDGEQYF TGTGCCAGCAGCACCCCCGCGACAGGGGATGATGGCGAGCAGTACTTC
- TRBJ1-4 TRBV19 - CASSILPGAKGEKLFF TGTGCCAGTAGTATTTTGCCAGGGGCGAAGGGAGAAAAACTGTTTTTT
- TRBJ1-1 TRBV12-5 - CASGLVSGTEAFF TGTGCTAGTGGTTTGGTCTCGGGAACTGAAGCTTTCTTT
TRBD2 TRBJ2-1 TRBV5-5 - CASSLLRGSLNEQFF TGTGCCAGCAGCTTGCTGCGCGGGAGTCTCAATGAGCAGTTCTTC
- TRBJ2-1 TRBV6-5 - CVVTGNEQFF TGTGTGGTGACGGGTAATGAGCAGTTCTTC
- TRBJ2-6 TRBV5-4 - CASSLAVLSGANVLTF TGTGCCAGCAGCTTGGCAGTCTTGTCTGGGGCCAACGTCCTGACTTTC
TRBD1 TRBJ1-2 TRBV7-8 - CASSSGTGYGNYGYTF TGTGCCAGCAGCTCGGGGACAGGGTATGGTAACTATGGCTACACCTTC
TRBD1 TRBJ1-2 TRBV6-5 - CASSYGTGTYGYTF TGTGCCAGCAGTTACGGGACAGGGACTTATGGCTACACCTTC
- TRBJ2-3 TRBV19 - CASSIATSTDTQYF TGTGCCAGTAGTATAGCGACTAGCACAGATACGCAGTATTTT